Listed below are T cell receptor beta chains from one sample, sequenced in a study of T cells after yellow fever vaccination. Using its own MiXCR run on the 5' RACE reads, TCRdb lists one record per CDR3 protein. The sample lists more than 450,000 distinct CDR3 sequences, 20% to 25% occurring once. Sequenced here: PBMCs, sampled roughly 20 days after the first yellow fever vaccination. The origin of the receptors is a man between 18 and 29 years old who received the YFV17D yellow fever vaccine. Both conserved end residues are part of each CDR3. D genes are given only for firm matches. Expanded clones get a size class; other rows say once, few or many, or leave the size out.

TGTGCCAGCAGCCCCGGCGGAGGGGTCCAAGAGACCCAGTACTTC,CASSPGGGVQETQYF,TRBJ2-5,15,NA,NA,TRBV7-9
TGTGCCAGTAGTTGGGCCGGCGAGCAGTACTTC,CASSWAGEQYF,TRBJ2-7,11,NA,few,TRBV19
TGTGCCAGCAGTTACAGCGGACAAGGGGGGGAGCTGTTTTTT,CASSYSGQGGELFF,TRBJ2-2,14,NA,few,TRBV6-2/TRBV6-3
TGTGCCAGCAGTCTAGCCCCAGGGGGCGGAGATACGCAGTATTTT,CASSLAPGGGDTQYF,TRBJ2-3,15,TRBD1,NA,TRBV12-3/TRBV12-4
TGCAGTGCTGGGCCCCAAGCGACAGCCAAAAACATTCAGTACTTC,CSAGPQATAKNIQYF,TRBJ2-4,15,NA,many,TRBV20-1
TGCAGTGCTAAACACTGGGGCGCAGCTTTCTTT,CSAKHWGAAFF,TRBJ1-1,11,NA,NA,TRBV20-1
TGCGCCAGCAGCACCCAGCACAATGAGCAGTTCTTC,CASSTQHNEQFF,TRBJ2-1,12,NA,NA,TRBV5-1
TGTGCCAGCAGCTTTACGAGGGATAATGAAAAACTGTTTTTT,CASSFTRDNEKLFF,TRBJ1-4,14,NA,NA,TRBV7-9
TGTGCCAGCAGTGCGGGACAGGGTTCCGCGGAGACCCAGTACTTC,CASSAGQGSAETQYF,TRBJ2-5,15,TRBD1,NA,TRBV12-3/TRBV12-4
TGTGCCAGCACGCGACTAGCGGGGGAGACAGATACGCAGTATTTT,CASTRLAGETDTQYF,TRBJ2-3,15,TRBD2,few,TRBV7-9
TGTGCCAGCAGCCAACAGAAAAATCAGCCCCAGCATTTT,CASSQQKNQPQHF,TRBJ1-5,13,NA,NA,TRBV21-1
TGTGCCTGGAGTAACCCGCCGGGACAGGGCACCGGGGAGCTGTTTTTT,CAWSNPPGQGTGELFF,TRBJ2-2,16,TRBD1,once,TRBV30
TGTGCCAGCAGCCAAGAGAACAGGGTGACAGATACGCAGTATTTT,CASSQENRVTDTQYF,TRBJ2-3,15,NA,few,TRBV14
TGTGCCAGCAGCTTAGGGGGGGCCAAAGAGACCCAGTACTTC,CASSLGGAKETQYF,TRBJ2-5,14,NA,few,TRBV7-3
TGTGCCAGCAGCCAGTGGACAGGGGGATTAGTGAACACTGAAGCTTTCTTT,CASSQWTGGLVNTEAFF,TRBJ1-1,17,TRBD1,NA,TRBV14
TGTGCCAGCAGGGTGACAGGGTCGAGCGGGGAGCTGTTTTTT,CASRVTGSSGELFF,TRBJ2-2,14,TRBD1,few,TRBV27
TGTGCCAGCAGCTTAGAACTAGCGGAAGAGACCCAGTACTTC,CASSLELAEETQYF,TRBJ2-5,14,TRBD2,few,TRBV7-8
TGCAGTGCGATAGCGGGGCAGGGATCGGATGAGCAGTTCTTC,CSAIAGQGSDEQFF,TRBJ2-1,14,TRBD2,few,TRBV20-1
TGTGCCAGCAGTGAACAGAGCACTGAAGCTTTCTTT,CASSEQSTEAFF,TRBJ1-1,12,NA,NA,TRBV2
TGTGCCAGCAGTAATGTAGGACAGGGTCGGGGAAACACCATATATTTT,CASSNVGQGRGNTIYF,TRBJ1-3,16,TRBD1,few,TRBV13
TGTGCCACCAGCGGACAGGGATACTATAATTCACCCCTCCACTTT,CATSGQGYYNSPLHF,TRBJ1-6,15,TRBD1,NA,TRBV15